Presented here are 31 T cell receptor beta chains from one specimen sequenced in a study of cytotoxic CD8 clonotypes in ibrutinib-treated CLL. The table came from immunoSEQ multiplex PCR; TCRdb's copy has only in-frame clones and leaves some out. The data contain around 97,000 clones, approximately 78% of them seen just once; the ten biggest clones take up 25% to 40%. Sequenced material: PBMCs, taken after 12 months of ibrutinib treatment. Receptors originate from a human donor with chronic lymphocytic leukemia.

The rearrangement joins TRBV10-2 to TRBJ1-1, with a possible D match to TRBD1 (6 bases). Germline loops: CDR1 WSHSY, CDR2 SAAADI. The CDR3 sequence is 14 residues long. The ends were cut back, 7 bases at V and 6 bases at J, with 18 bases in the middle. The CDR3 nucleotides read TGCGCCAGCAATCAAATAGGGGGGGATTCTGAAGCTTTCTTT. Amino acid sequence: CASNQIGGDSEAFF.

There are a few counts of this clone. The rearrangement joins TRBV19 to TRBJ1-5; TRBD1 is a possible D gene (5 bases). Germline lookup yields CDR1 LNHDA and CDR2 SQIVND (reference sequence). The CDR3 totals 16 residues. Deletions cut 5 bases from V and 4 bases from J, with 18 bases between. For the CDR3, the DNA is TGTGCCAGTAGTCTCCGGGGGAGGGCCGGGAATCAGCCCCAGCATTTT. It yields the protein CASSLRGRAGNQPQHF. The entire variable domain, with the rest obtained from reference TRBV19 and TRBJ1-5, is as follows: DGGITQSPKYLFRKEGQNVTLSCEQNLNHDAMYWYRQDPGQGLRLIYYSQIVNDFQKGDIAEGYSVSREKKESFPLTVTSAQKNPTAFYLCASSLRGRAGNQPQHFGDGTRLSIL.

The rearrangement uses TRBV30 and TRBJ2-4; perhaps TRBD1 as D (5 bases). Trimming took off 0 bases at V and 4 bases at J, with 16 bases between the two ends. The CDR3 is 16 residues long. CDR1 GTSNPN and CDR2 SVGIG come from the germline V gene (reference sequence). For the CDR3, the DNA is TGTGCCTGGAGTGTACAAGCATCACAGGTTAAAAACATTCAGTACTTC. This sequence encodes CAWSVQASQVKNIQYF. Using reference TRBV30 and TRBJ2-4 for the parts outside the CDR3, the full variable domain is SQTIHQWPATLVQPVGSPLSLECTVEGTSNPNLYWYRQAAGRGLQLLFYSVGIGQISSEVPQNLSASRPQDRQFILSSKKLLLSDSGFYLCAWSVQASQVKNIQYFGAGTRLSVL.

CDR3: CASSLEWSEQYF. The CDR3 nucleotides are TGTGCCAGCAGCTTAGAATGGAGCGAGCAGTACTTC. The chain couples TRBV11-1 to TRBJ2-7; D is ambiguous. The CDR3 contains 12 residues. The germline gives CDR1 SGHAT, CDR2 FQDESV (reference sequence). The V and J ends lost 1 base and 6 bases respectively, with 7 bases between them.

A note on this clone: In the same sample, other DNA sequences code for this CDR3. The chain recombines TRBV7-2 with TRBJ1-2; no reliable D call. CDR3 length: 16 amino acids. V shed 1 base and J shed 1 base, with 13 bases lying between them. Germline assignment: CDR1 SGHTA and CDR2 FQGNSA. The CDR3 spells CASSLVLGTDNYGYTF. CDR3 DNA: TGTGCCAGCAGCTTAGTTCTCGGAACAGATAACTATGGCTACACCTTC.

This rearrangement joins TRBV11-2 to TRBJ2-1, with D hard to call. The germline gives CDR1 SGHAT, CDR2 FQNNGV. V was shortened by 0 bases and J by 9 bases, with 12 bases between the two germline ends. This CDR3 contains 14 residues. CDR3 residues: CASSLDRYFPEQFF. For the CDR3, the DNA is TGTGCCAGCAGCTTAGATCGCTATTTTCCTGAGCAGTTCTTC. Filled out from reference TRBV11-2 and TRBJ2-1, the complete variable domain reads EAGVAQSPRYKIIEKRQSVAFWCNPISGHATLYWYQQILGQGPKLLIQFQNNGVVDDSQLPKDRFSAERLKGVDSTLKIQPAKLEDSAVYLCASSLDRYFPEQFFGPGTRLTVL.

V is TRBV4-2 and J is TRBJ2-7; D not certain. V lost 3 bases and J lost 1, with 7 bases in between. Germline values: CDR1 LGHNA, CDR2 YNFKEQ. CDR3 length: 13 residues. The CDR3: CASSQTESYEQYF. CDR3 nucleotide sequence: TGTGCCAGCAGCCAGACTGAATCCTACGAGCAGTACTTC.

The gene calls are TRBV19 and TRBJ1-5; D is unresolved. Germline lookup yields CDR1 LNHDA and CDR2 SQIVND (reference sequence). V lost 5 bases and J lost 5, with 13 bases in between. The CDR3 sequence is 14 residues long. The CDR3 spells CASSLGAIYQPQHF. DNA of the CDR3: TGTGCCAGTAGTTTGGGAGCGATCTATCAGCCCCAGCATTTT. The whole variable domain, remainder taken from reference TRBV19 and TRBJ1-5, is DGGITQSPKYLFRKEGQNVTLSCEQNLNHDAMYWYRQDPGQGLRLIYYSQIVNDFQKGDIAEGYSVSREKKESFPLTVTSAQKNPTAFYLCASSLGAIYQPQHFGDGTRLSIL.

This clone was counted once. This chain connects TRBV9 to TRBJ1-3, with TRBD1 identical over 10 bases. Germline-derived CDR1 and CDR2 are SGDLS and YYNGEE. V lost 6 bases, J lost 1 base, and 7 bases stayed unmatched. This CDR3 is 16 amino acids long. CDR3 in amino acids: CASTPGQGFSGNTIYF. In nucleotides, the CDR3 is TGTGCCAGCACGCCGGGACAGGGGTTTTCTGGAAACACCATATATTTT. The variable domain in full, completed from reference TRBV9 and TRBJ1-3, reads DSGVTQTPKHLITATGQRVTLRCSPRSGDLSVYWYQQSLDQGLQFLIQYYNGEERAKGNILERFSAQQFPDLHSELNLSSLELGDSALYFCASTPGQGFSGNTIYFGEGSWLTVV.

This clone was detected once. This chain links TRBV5-5 with TRBJ2-1, with TRBD1 matching 8 bases. J was trimmed by 7 bases and V by 2 bases; bases with no gene match: 8. The CDR3 runs 15 residues. Germline V gene data show CDR1 as SGHKS and CDR2 as YYEKEE (reference sequence). Here the CDR3 reads CASSFERQGSNEQFF. Here the CDR3 DNA reads TGTGCCAGCAGCTTCGAACGACAGGGGTCGAATGAGCAGTTCTTC.

The rearrangement joins TRBV7-9 to TRBJ2-7; D possibly matches TRBD1 or TRBD2 (5 bases each). The V end was cut by 5 bases, the J end by 7 bases, with 18 bases between. Per the germline V gene, CDR1 is SEHNR and CDR2 is FQNEAQ (reference sequence). This CDR3 region has 14 residues. The CDR3 loop is CASSRSGTPTEQYF. As DNA, the CDR3 is TGTGCCAGCAGCCGCTCCGGGACCCCTACTGAGCAGTACTTC.

This clone was seen a few times. The identical CDR3 is also encoded by other nucleotide sequences in the sample. The chain carries TRBV9 and TRBJ1-3; D is unclear. This CDR3 has 13 residues. Between the trimmed V and J ends, which lost 3 bases and 0 bases, there was a span of 4 bases. Per the germline V gene, CDR1 is SGDLS and CDR2 is YYNGEE. The CDR3 region is CASSATSGNTIYF. In nucleotides, the CDR3 is TGTGCCAGCAGCGCAACCTCTGGAAACACCATATATTTT.

About this clone: The identical CDR3 is also encoded by other nucleotide sequences in the sample. This rearrangement joins TRBV7-9 to TRBJ1-1, with D hard to call. Germline V gene sequence: CDR1 SEHNR, CDR2 FQNEAQ (reference sequence). The ends were cut back, 5 bases at V and 2 bases at J, with 9 bases in the middle. The CDR3 loop spans 13 amino acids. The DNA for the CDR3 is TGTGCCAGCAGCGCTAGGACTAACACTGAAGCTTTCTTT. Translating it yields CASSARTNTEAFF.

This clone was seen a single time. The chain is built from TRBV23-1 and TRBJ1-1, with a possible D match to TRBD1 (5 bases). Being an ORF, TRBV23-1 has a function that is uncertain. The germline V and J ends were trimmed by 6 bases and 8 bases, with 19 bases remaining between them. This CDR3 region has 14 residues. The CDR3, as DNA: TGCGCCAGCAGGCAAGCAGGGCAAGGAAGAGAAGCTTTCTTT. Its protein product is CASRQAGQGREAFF.

CDR3 in DNA: TGTGCCAGCAGCCACGGGGGCTCTGGGGCCAACGTCCTGACTTTC. This translates into CASSHGGSGANVLTF. The chain couples TRBV5-4 to TRBJ2-6, with D possibly matching TRBD2 (6 bases). Between the trimmed V and J ends, which lost 4 bases and 0 bases, there was a span of 8 bases. The CDR3 loop spans 15 amino acids. Germline assignment: CDR1 SGHNT and CDR2 YYREEE (reference sequence).

This chain uses TRBV18 with TRBJ1-6; tentative D call: TRBD1 (5 bases). The CDR3 length is 16 residues. CDR1 is KGHSH, CDR2 LQKENI, per germline. V was shortened by 3 bases and J by 6 bases, with 15 bases between the two germline ends. CDR3 region: CASSPAGTEVNSPLHF. As DNA, the CDR3 is TGTGCCAGCTCACCTGCCGGGACGGAAGTTAATTCACCCCTCCACTTT. Looking up the rest from reference TRBV18 and TRBJ1-6 gives the full variable domain: NAGVMQNPRHLVRRRGQEARLRCSPMKGHSHVYWYRQLPEEGLKFMVYLQKENIIDESGMPKERFSAEFPKEGPSILRIQQVVRGDSAAYFCASSPAGTEVNSPLHFGNGTRLTVT.

CDR3 nucleotides: TGTGCCAGCAGTGAACGGGGCGGCATGAACACTGAAGCTTTCTTT. Encoded protein: CASSERGGMNTEAFF. The chain couples TRBV6-1 to TRBJ1-1; D may be TRBD1 (5 bases). The V end was cut by 2 bases, the J end by 0 bases, with 10 bases between. This CDR3 comprises 15 residues. CDR1 is MNHNS, CDR2 SASEGT, per germline.

This clone was recorded only once. This chain connects TRBV5-4 to TRBJ2-1; TRBD2 aligns across 11 bases. This CDR3 is built from 18 residues. Losses at the gene ends were 0 bases for V and 0 bases for J; bases not matched to a gene: 5. The V gene's germline CDR1 is SGHNT and CDR2 YYREEE (reference sequence). CDR3 in DNA: TGTGCCAGCAGCTTGGCCCTAGCGGGGGGAAGCTCCTACAATGAGCAGTTCTTC. It specifies CASSLALAGGSSYNEQFF.

The rearrangement links TRBV28 to TRBJ2-7; D uncertain. Germline-derived CDR1 and CDR2 are MDHEN and SYDVKM. V was pared by 7 bases and J by 0 bases, with 7 bases between. This CDR3 comprises 12 residues. The DNA of the CDR3 is TGTGCCAGCAAAACGGGCTCCTACGAGCAGTACTTC. Amino acids: CASKTGSYEQYF.

The chain carries TRBV7-2 and TRBJ2-1, with 12 nucleotides matching TRBD1. The germline CDR1 and CDR2 sequences are SGHTA and FQGNSA. The V gene end was trimmed by 3 bases and the J gene end by 5 bases; junction bases not matched to a gene: 11. The CDR3 spans 18 residues. The CDR3 DNA sequence: TGTGCCAGCAGCTTCCGGATTTCCGGGACAGGGGGCCACAATGAGCAGTTCTTC. Translation: CASSFRISGTGGHNEQFF.

Of note for this clone: Compared with germline, one end of the junction differs, possibly owing to a read error. The rearrangement joins TRBV10-3 to TRBJ2-7; 9 bases align to TRBD2. Looked up from germline, CDR1 is ENHRY and CDR2 is SYGVKD. The CDR3 extends over 14 amino acids. CDR3 protein: CASSYGAGGYEQYF. The CDR3 nucleotides read TGTGCCAGCAGTTATGGAGCGGGGGGCTACGAGCAGTACTTC.

This chain joins TRBV6-1 and TRBJ2-3, with 10 bases that match TRBD2. The trim removed 1 base at V and 5 bases at J, leaving 6 bases unmatched. There are 16 residues in the CDR3. The germline V gene has CDR1 MNHNS and CDR2 SASEGT. DNA of the CDR3: TGTGCCAGCAGTGAAGGGAGCGGGGGGGAGAGAGATACGCAGTATTTT. It encodes CASSEGSGGERDTQYF.

Written as DNA, the CDR3 is TGTGCCAGCAGCTTTACTACAGATACGCAGTATTTT. Translated: CASSFTTDTQYF. The chain couples TRBV11-3 to TRBJ2-3; D unresolved. The CDR3 runs to 12 residues. Trimming left V 3 bases short and J 3 bases short, with 4 bases between. Germline values: CDR1 SGHNT, CDR2 YENEEA.

This rearrangement joins TRBV18 to TRBJ2-7; 10 nucleotides align to TRBD1. The CDR3 extends over 16 amino acids. Germline CDR1 and CDR2: KGHSH and LQKENI. After removal of 5 bases from V and 3 bases from J, the junction contained 10 bases not matched to a gene. CDR3 sequence reads: CASSEPGQGIGYEQYF. Here the CDR3 DNA reads TGTGCCAGCTCAGAACCGGGACAGGGGATAGGCTACGAGCAGTACTTC. The full variable domain, rest sourced from reference TRBV18 and TRBJ2-7, is NAGVMQNPRHLVRRRGQEARLRCSPMKGHSHVYWYRQLPEEGLKFMVYLQKENIIDESGMPKERFSAEFPKEGPSILRIQQVVRGDSAAYFCASSEPGQGIGYEQYFGPGTRLTVT.

The chain couples TRBV6-4 to TRBJ2-3; TRBD2 matches at 10 bases. The germline V gene has CDR1 MRHNA and CDR2 SNTAGT. The CDR3 sequence is 15 residues long. V trimming: 5 bases; J trimming: 5 bases; junction bases outside the gene matches: 7. The CDR3 region has the DNA TGTGCCAGCAGTACAGCGGGGGGGCCGAGAGATACGCAGTATTTT. Its protein product is CASSTAGGPRDTQYF.

The CDR3 bases are TGTGCCAGCAGCTTAGGGGACAGCCGACAAGAGACCCAGTACTTC. It specifies CASSLGDSRQETQYF. The chain is built from TRBV7-8 and TRBJ2-5; 7 nucleotides agree with TRBD1. There are 15 residues in the CDR3. V shed 1 base and J 2 bases; nucleotides not matched to a gene: 4. From germline, CDR1 is SGHVS and CDR2 FQNEAQ.

CDR3 nucleotides: TGTGCCTGGAGTAACGATGGTTCTGGAAACACCATATATTTT. Translation: CAWSNDGSGNTIYF. V is TRBV30 and J is TRBJ1-3; D is uncertain. This CDR3 region has 14 residues. CDR1 and CDR2 from the germline V gene are GTSNPN and SVGIG (reference sequence). V was cut by 2 bases and J by 1 base, with 9 bases left in between.

The chain uses TRBV5-1 and TRBJ2-2, with 9 bases identical to TRBD1. V lost 5 bases to trimming and J lost 2 bases; unmatched junction nucleotides: 13. Germline lookup yields CDR1 SGHRS and CDR2 YFSETQ. CDR3 size: 18 residues. CDR3 in DNA: TGCGCCAGCAGTATACCGGGACAGGGACCTCGCAACACCGGGGAGCTGTTTTTT. Amino acid sequence: CASSIPGQGPRNTGELFF.

This clone turned up a few times. The chain recombines TRBV21-1 with TRBJ1-2; TRBD1, the D gene given by the table, was not confirmed from the DNA. TRBV21-1 is described as a pseudogene. This CDR3 has 16 amino acids. For the CDR3, the DNA is TGTGCCAGCAGCTCAACTGGGGACAGGGTGGACTATGGCTACACCTTC. Encoded protein: CASSSTGDRVDYGYTF.

This clone was seen just once. J is TRBJ1-2 and V is TRBV21-1. TRBV21-1 is listed as a pseudogene. CDR3 size: 13 residues. The CDR3 sequence: CASSKGGGYGYTF. Here the CDR3 DNA reads TGTGCCAGCAGCAAAGGGGGGGGCTATGGCTACACCTTC.

This rearrangement joins TRBV25-1 to TRBJ2-2; the D gene is possibly TRBD1 (5 bases). CDR3 length: 13 amino acids. Trimming shortened V by 4 bases and J by 3 bases, and 6 bases separated the two germline ends. CDR1 and CDR2 from the germline V gene are MGHDK and SYGVNS. In DNA, the CDR3 is TGTGCCAGCAGTGTCAGGGACACCGGGGAGCTGTTTTTT. Amino acid sequence: CASSVRDTGELFF.